The T cell receptor (beta chain) described here comes from a study of shared clonotypes between healthy human individuals. General observations from the study: Shared across four donors were around 5% of the naive CD4 clonotypes. In contrast to clonotypes shared by all four donors, non-shared clonotypes had lower generation probabilities. What naive subsets generally showed was a larger estimated richness than memory subsets showed.

In this sample, this clone turned up a few times. Its antigen is unknown. The CDR3 is made up of 13 amino acids. The V end lost 4 bases, the J end lost 3 bases, and 10 bases lay between the germline ends. Looked up from germline, CDR1 is LNHDA and CDR2 is SQIVND (reference sequence). CD45RO negativity and positive selection for CCR7 defined naive CD8 cells, a population that excluded terminally differentiated effector memory CD45RA+ cells. Sequenced by immunoSEQ multiplex PCR; TCRdb stores in-frame clones only, minus some. This table holds some 2.1 million clones, 85% to 95% found once. The source is a man aged 18 to 30 in good health. The chain employs TRBV19 and TRBJ2-7, with D unresolved. Sequencing was performed on naive CD8+ T cells sorted from blood. CDR3 loop: CASSNTLDYEQYF. CDR3 bases: TGTGCCAGTAGTAATACCCTTGACTACGAGCAGTACTTC. The variable domain in full, completed from reference TRBV19 and TRBJ2-7, reads DGGITQSPKYLFRKEGQNVTLSCEQNLNHDAMYWYRQDPGQGLRLIYYSQIVNDFQKGDIAEGYSVSREKKESFPLTVTSAQKNPTAFYLCASSNTLDYEQYFGPGTRLTVT.